This T cell receptor (beta chain) stems from a study of blood T cell repertoires in COVID-19. On the study more broadly: T cells, B-cell-depleted T cells, or PBMCs supplied cDNA or gDNA.

Original processing notes: By means of reference gene primer amplification, nucleated cell counts were estimated. Generated by immunoSEQ multiplex PCR, the TCRdb table keeps only in-frame clones and is missing some. That table gives V, J and clone size, and the DNA gave D and trimming. This sample has 400,000 to 450,000 clones; about nine tenths occur once, and the top ten carry under 2%. Specimen: peripheral blood. This sequence originates from a woman between 40 and 55 years old with COVID-19, enrolled during active disease.

The CDR3 region is CASTRGLTDTQYF. CDR3 DNA sequence: TGTGCCAGCACCAGGGGGCTTACAGATACGCAGTATTTT. The J gene is TRBJ2-3, the V gene TRBV6-5, with 8 nucleotides matching TRBD1. Trimming removed 7 bases from V and 3 bases from J; junction bases left unmatched: 3. CDR1 is MNHEY and CDR2 is SVGAGI in the germline V gene. This CDR3 comprises 13 residues.